These 7 T cell receptor beta chains came from one sample sequenced in a study of neurological immune-mediated disorders. TCRdb itself ran the 5' RACE reads through MiXCR, one entry per CDR3 protein. In the table there are about 35,000 distinct CDR3 sequences, roughly 7% of which are singletons. The sample taken for sequencing was PBMCs. The receptors stem from a middle-aged woman in good health.

This clonotype was seen repeatedly, ten times or more. V and J are TRBV2 and TRBJ2-7; no firm D call. The CDR3 has 10 residues. The V and J ends lost 4 bases and 2 bases respectively, with 0 bases between them. Germline CDR1 SNHLY, CDR2 FYNNEI. This chain's CDR3 is CASSAYEQYF. For the CDR3, the DNA is TGTGCCAGCAGTGCCTACGAGCAGTACTTC.

This clonotype has at least ten counts. The gene calls are TRBV10-3 and TRBJ2-7; 11 bases agree with TRBD1. The V gene's germline CDR1 is ENHRY and CDR2 SYGVKD. This CDR3 spans 15 amino acids. Trimming at V came to 8 bases and at J to 4 bases, leaving 10 bases not matched to a gene. DNA of the CDR3: TGTGCCATCGCCGGGACAGGGGGTCGTAGTTACGAGCAGTACTTC. Translation gives CAIAGTGGRSYEQYF.

The sample holds many counts of this clonotype. This sequence joins TRBV28 and TRBJ2-7; weak D call: TRBD2 (6 bases). The ends were cut back, 3 bases at V and 7 bases at J, with 13 bases in the middle. This CDR3 is built from 13 residues. Germline V gene lookup returns CDR1 MDHEN and CDR2 SYDVKM. The CDR3 sequence is CASSLGLAVEQYF. The CDR3 coding sequence is TGTGCCAGCAGTTTGGGGTTAGCGGTTGAGCAGTACTTC.

Many counts were recorded for this clonotype. The genes are TRBV5-1 and TRBJ2-5; D possibly corresponds to TRBD2 (6 bases). V was pared by 2 bases and J by 4 bases, with 6 bases between. There are 12 residues in the CDR3. The V gene's germline CDR1 is SGHRS and CDR2 YFSETQ. CDR3 coding DNA: TGCGCCAGCAGCTTCGGGGGAGAGACCCAGTACTTC. Protein sequence: CASSFGGETQYF.

Points on this clonotype: One end of the junction varies from germline; a read error may be responsible. V is TRBV29-1 and J is TRBJ2-1; 8 bases map to TRBD1. CDR1 is SQVTM and CDR2 is ANQGSEA in the germline V gene. This CDR3 spans 15 amino acids. The CDR3 is CSIEPRQGRSDEQFF. CDR3 DNA: TGCAGCATTGAACCCCGACAGGGGCGCAGCGATGAGCAGTTCTTC.

In this sample, this clonotype turned up many times. The genes are TRBV7-9 and TRBJ2-3; no firm D call. The V end lost 5 bases, the J end lost 4 bases, and 10 bases lay between the germline ends. The germline V gene has CDR1 SEHNR and CDR2 FQNEAQ (reference sequence). The CDR3 has 13 residues. CDR3 residues: CASSPPGADTQYF. As DNA, the CDR3 is TGTGCCAGCAGCCCCCCGGGCGCAGATACGCAGTATTTT.

This clonotype was detected ten times or more. This rearrangement joins TRBV2 to TRBJ2-1; 7 nucleotides line up with TRBD2. This CDR3 has 16 residues. With 6 bases clipped from V and 2 bases from J, the junction kept 10 bases outside the gene matches. The germline gives CDR1 SNHLY, CDR2 FYNNEI. The chain's CDR3 is CASRGGDWPTYNEQFF. The CDR3 DNA sequence: TGTGCCAGCAGGGGAGGGGACTGGCCAACCTACAATGAGCAGTTCTTC.